This entry lists 8 T cell receptor beta chains sequenced from one sample in a study of cytomegalovirus exposure and HLA in healthy donors. The primer mix had 60 Vbeta and 13 Jbeta primers. The table came from immunoSEQ multiplex PCR; TCRdb's copy has only in-frame clones and leaves some out. The sample shows roughly 110,000 clones, around three quarters of them seen only once. The sequencing input was PBMCs. These receptors came from a young man in good health and CMV-seropositive.

This clone was seen only once. The gene calls are TRBV25-1 and TRBJ1-5, with D maybe TRBD1 (6 bases). The CDR3 extends over 14 amino acids. Trimming took off 8 bases at V and 3 bases at J, with 14 bases between the two ends. Germline CDR1 reads MGHDK; CDR2 reads SYGVNS. CDR3 residues: CASRGGTPNQPQHF. For the CDR3, the DNA is TGTGCCAGCCGCGGTGGGACACCCAATCAGCCCCAGCATTTT.

The gene calls are TRBV7-2 and TRBJ2-5; 12 positions match TRBD2. V shed 3 bases and J 5 bases; nucleotides not matched to a gene: 4. The CDR3 loop spans 15 amino acids. CDR1 is SGHTA and CDR2 is FQGNSA in the germline V gene. The CDR3 is CASSLASGGVETQYF. The CDR3 DNA reads TGTGCCAGCAGCTTGGCTAGCGGGGGGGTCGAGACCCAGTACTTC.

The chain is built from TRBV7-7 and TRBJ2-1; 12 bases are shared with TRBD1. Looked up from germline, CDR1 is SSHAT and CDR2 is FNYEAQ (reference sequence). The CDR3 covers 14 residues. J gave up 9 bases and V 5 bases, and 5 bases lay outside the gene matches. CDR3 sequence: CASSLGQGAGEQFF. The CDR3 nucleotides read TGTGCCAGCAGCCTGGGACAGGGGGCGGGTGAGCAGTTCTTC.

The chain uses TRBV5-1 and TRBJ1-5; D is perhaps TRBD1 (5 bases). Trimming took 0 bases from V and 6 from J, leaving 10 bases between them. Germline V lookup: CDR1 SGHRS, CDR2 YFSETQ. The CDR3 runs to 14 residues. CDR3 in DNA: TGCGCCAGCAGCTTGGGAAGGGGCAGTCAGCCCCAGCATTTT. Its protein product is CASSLGRGSQPQHF.

CDR3 region: CASSHASSYEQYF. The DNA of the CDR3 is TGTGCCAGCAGCCATGCTAGCTCCTACGAGCAGTACTTC. J is TRBJ2-7 and V is TRBV4-2; no clear D gene. The V gene's germline CDR1 is LGHNA and CDR2 YNFKEQ. The germline V and J ends were trimmed by 3 bases and 0 bases, with 6 bases remaining between them. This CDR3 comprises 13 residues.

This clone has only a few counts. A junction boundary mismatches the germline segment, possibly from a read error. The chain recombines TRBV7-9 with TRBJ2-1, with 9 positions matching TRBD1. Germline CDR1 is SEHNR and CDR2 is FQNEAQ (reference sequence). The CDR3 extends over 16 amino acids. CDR3 amino acids: CSSSPRDRVPYNEQFF. The CDR3 region has the DNA TGTTCCAGCAGCCCTCGGGACAGGGTACCCTACAATGAGCAGTTCTTC.

The rearrangement joins TRBV2 to TRBJ2-7, with 8 bases that match TRBD1. This CDR3 is 17 amino acids long. V dropped 8 bases and J dropped 3; count of bases not matched to a gene: 18. CDR1 SNHLY and CDR2 FYNNEI come from the germline V gene. CDR3 in amino acids: CASGGQGAPWSSYEQYF. The DNA for the CDR3 is TGTGCCAGCGGAGGGCAGGGGGCCCCGTGGTCGAGCTACGAGCAGTACTTC.

This rearrangement joins TRBV28 to TRBJ2-6; a possible D gene is TRBD1 (6 bases). CDR3 length: 16 residues. With 3 bases removed from V and 0 bases from J, the gap between germline ends came to 9 bases. Germline CDR1 reads MDHEN; CDR2 reads SYDVKM. CDR3 sequence reads: CASSFMGHSGANVLTF. The DNA for the CDR3 is TGTGCCAGCAGTTTTATGGGACACTCTGGGGCCAACGTCCTGACTTTC.